This T cell receptor (beta chain) stems from a study of T cell responses to AZD1222 COVID-19 vaccine. Study results and limitations: Donors, mostly white British, included more females; clonal diversity was possibly underestimated.

Only in-frame clones appear in the TCRdb table, and some are missing; sequencing was by immunoSEQ multiplex PCR. The profile covers fewer than 250,000 clones, with over 80% appearing a single time and 1% to 1.5% taken by the ten largest. As concerns this clone: The antigen remains unidentified.

V lost 5 bases, J lost 2 bases, and 10 bases lay in between. The germline gives CDR1 MNHNY, CDR2 SVGAGI (reference sequence). The CDR3 extends over 14 amino acids. This TCR was recovered from an adult in good health. The specimen comprised peripheral blood, sampled on day 0 of AZD1222 vaccination. The chain joins TRBV6-6 to TRBJ2-1; no clear D. CDR3 sequence (DNA): TGTGCCAGCAGTAACTGGGAAGCCTACAATGAGCAGTTCTTC. It specifies CASSNWEAYNEQFF.